The entry that follows covers one TCR beta chain sequence. Its cognate antigen has yet to be identified. There are no base qualities to consult, and no much larger clone falls within one base. Library preparation was by the immunoSEQ multiplex PCR assay. For the multiplex PCR, a mixture combining 60 forward primers for TCR Vbeta segments and 13 reverse primers for TCR Jbeta segments was used. The CDR3 region of rearranged TCR beta genes was amplified from genomic DNA with a multiplex PCR assay. The Illumina HiSeq System was used to sequence the amplified TCR beta libraries as 87-base-pair reads. The study's processing was this. In a later analysis, some 80 million unique TCR beta chains were counted across the roughly 610 repertoires, and about 10 million of these chains were shared by at least two donors. A nearest-neighbor algorithm error-corrected the raw reads and collapsed the reads into unique sequences, merging closely related sequences to remove PCR and sequencing errors. CDR3 sequences were aligned to IMGT reference sequences to assign V, D and J gene segments. Each retained sequence needed at least a six-nucleotide match to both a V gene segment and a J gene segment. A rearrangement was called productive if the CDR3 had no stop codons and remained in frame with V and J, and every other rearrangement was called non-productive. CDR3 was defined by IMGT convention, running from the second conserved V-encoded cysteine to the conserved J-encoded phenylalanine. In an earlier analysis of around 540 of the donors, sequences lacking an unambiguous match to a single V gene segment were excluded. An earlier analysis of 500 to 600 of the donors classified V segments as functional when productive rearrangements were above 56.7% and as segregating when the standard deviation between donors was above 5%. A statistical classification framework was built to diagnose cytomegalovirus status from the catalog of TCR beta chain sequences. In a later analysis, TCR nucleotide sequences were compared against IMGT/GENE-DB human TR gene sequences so that V and J genes could be assigned. The TCRdist pipeline was used in a later analysis to assign CDR3 sequences and most-parsimonious VDJ recombination scenarios. In a later analysis, every TCR beta chain was defined by the combination of its CDR3 amino acid sequence and its V-gene family, and reads without a unique V-gene family were dropped. A later analysis removed nearly 600 highly shared, low-generation-probability nucleotide sequences to deal with suspected cross-contamination and a sequencing artifact. In a later analysis, a clonal expansion index for each public chain was calculated from normalized within-repertoire ranks of inferred template counts. In a later analysis, generation probabilities were computed with a VDJ recombination model fitted to out-of-frame rearrangements, and the resulting probabilities were checked against IGoR. A later analysis scored TCR-TCR, TCR-HLA and TCR-CMV co-occurrence with hypergeometric tests, applying a repertoire-size bias correction to TCR pairs. To estimate false discovery rates, a later analysis permuted the HLA or CMV assignments 20 times. A later analysis grouped co-occurring TCRs with DBSCAN, adding TCRdist sequence similarity when clustering within HLA-allele-positive subsets. Co-occurrence clustering excluded repertoires with fewer than 30,000 or more than 120,000 public chains, plus five with anomalous nucleotide sharing. The immuneACCESS repertoire file appears here via TCRdb, limited to in-frame rearrangements. These files lack a portion of the clones; in checked studies, under half of the deficit traces to unresolved V genes, and the cause of the others is not known. V and J calls and clone size follow that table, whereas D and trimming were derived from the DNA. For this sample there are over 150,000 clones; roughly four fifths appear just once. Of the sample, just under 3% is held by the ten largest clones.

The record originates from a study of cytomegalovirus exposure and HLA in healthy donors (dated by TCRdb to 2016 to 2017). As for the study more broadly: An earlier analysis of 550 to 700 of the donors reported approximately 290 Gb of sequence data and around 110 million unique TCR beta sequences from 150 million to 200 million T cells. To predict cytomegalovirus infection status, the study brought together high-throughput TCR immunosequencing, statistical association of individual TCRs with disease status, and machine learning. Both class I and class II loci were covered by HLA typing, at four-digit resolution. Roughly 5 DR-DQ haplotypes were treated as single units for association and clustering because of strong linkage in the cohort. All discovery cohort repertoires had been generated on a single sequencing platform. To study patterns of TCR occurrence, a later analysis re-analyzed previously published TCR beta repertoires from around 660 donors and added high-resolution HLA genotyping. An earlier analysis of 587 of the donors used high-throughput TCR beta sequencing to judge whether each TCR beta V gene segment behaved as functional or pseudogenic. The number of donors typed differed by locus, with 629-630 for A, B, C, DRB1 and DQB1, approximately 500 for DQA1, 600 to 610 for DPA1, and around 430 for DPB1. About 300 gigabases of sequencing data and about 92 million unique TCR sequences made up an early release that covered fewer than 650 HLA-typed donors. Among roughly 400 genotyped donors of the cohort, an average of around 250,000 unique TCR beta nucleotide sequences was sequenced per donor, of which about 18% were non-productive. The study aimed to test whether cataloging public T cell receptors could reveal signatures of past pathogen exposure. In the later analysis, no new phenotypic data were used to find candidate immune exposures; instead, reliance was placed on TCR beta sequences and their occurrence across donors. In a later genetic analysis, genome-wide SNP genotypes for 398 of the 666 donors were used, and that subset was treated as a discovery cohort. In addition to the first cohort of around 670 subjects, a separate validation cohort of 120 different subjects was used. Of the 398 genotyped donors, 75% to 85% were placed in the genetic ancestry cluster associated with self-reported Caucasian donors. The study profiled the T cell repertoires of about 720 subjects by immunosequencing and related them to cytomegalovirus serostatus. Alongside the repertoire data, information on donor age, sex, ethnicity and CMV serostatus was compiled.

Study-wide conclusions, independent of this receptor: For the cohort, immune exposure information was limited to CMV serostatus. In a later analysis, HLA-associated TCR beta chains showed more clonal expansion and lower generation probabilities than non-associated chains that were equally common. A later analysis reported that several top co-occurrence clusters appeared linked to parvovirus B19, influenza, CMV and Epstein-Barr virus. A further reported finding was that TCR beta sequences accurately predicted the HLA-A and HLA-B alleles for most subjects in the first cohort. A few of the identified cytomegalovirus-associated TCR beta chains were confirmed in vitro to be specific for cytomegalovirus antigens. Most TCR sequences were observed very rarely across donors, whereas some public TCRs were present in many individuals. In a later analysis, the rate of TCR association differed among HLA loci, with DRB1 alleles having the most associated TCRs and HLA-C alleles having the fewest. Correlated functional status among segregating V segments might reflect linkage disequilibrium, but an unknown experimental factor could not be ruled out. V-gene and J-gene trimming of TCR beta chains was associated with a missense DCLRE1C variant in a later genetic analysis, and the association was replicated in an independent cohort. Because HLA typing was unavailable for some donors at each locus, only the typed subset was used in association tests. In the study, roughly 160 TCR beta chains were listed as associated with cytomegalovirus. A later analysis found that most CMV-associated TCR beta chains appeared HLA-restricted, with HLA associations seemingly driven largely by CMV exposure. According to the authors, the approach could potentially be generalized to other disease states and immunological phenotypes. A later analysis associated approximately 17,000 TCR beta sequences with specific HLA alleles at a false discovery rate of 0.05. Because counts were too low, about 15 rarely observed V segments, including chromosome 9 orphons, were left out of the earlier analysis of about 500 of the donors. A cluster of highly shared sequence variants was judged likely to represent a technical artifact of the sequencing pipeline. Strong co-occurrence of HLA alleles, especially DR and DQ, made assigning TCR associations to individual alleles difficult. Broadly in line with IMGT annotations, most TCR beta V segments showed up in productive rearrangements about 90% or about 30% of the time in an earlier analysis of 587 of the donors. The presence/absence analyses assumed that sequencing depth was roughly uniform across donors, and that assumption may not be true. This cohort had only TCR beta chains sequenced, and the lack of alpha or paired-chain data limited which features could be detected. Some IMGT-functional V segments, including TRBV6-2 and TRBV6-3, could not be told apart with the 87-base-pair reads, so those segments were excluded. The classifier was reported to diagnose cytomegalovirus status with high specificity and sensitivity in both the original and validation cohorts. A later genetic analysis reported fewer N-insertions in productive TCRs among donors in an Asian-associated ancestry cluster than the roughly 620-donor mean.

Relative to germline, V is missing 2 bases and J is missing 6 bases, with 4 bases of the junction outside any gene match. CDR3 length: 16 amino acids, cysteine to phenylalanine. Only CDR3 DNA is held: 48 bases, read in frame from base 1. Looking up the germline V gene yields CDR1 KGHSY and CDR2 FQNENV. The cohort was made up of 650 to 700 healthy bone marrow donors. At the time of sampling, all cohort members were nominally healthy, though unrecorded immune exposures were likely present. The donor was CMV seronegative and was included in the group of hundreds of seronegative cohort members. Every donor gave a peripheral blood sample, and the peripheral blood mononuclear cells from that sample were used for TCR beta sequencing. Genomic DNA was extracted from the blood cell samples with the Qiagen DNeasy Blood Extraction Kit.

The source of this sequence is a male donor in good health and CMV-seronegative. Sequencing input: PBMCs. The rearranged chain carries TRBV16 and TRBJ2-1, and 13 bases in between align with TRBD2. For the CDR3, the sequence is CASSQGLAGVLNEQFF. The DNA sequence is as follows: TGTGCCAGCAGCCAAGGACTAGCGGGAGTCCTCAATGAGCAGTTCTTC.